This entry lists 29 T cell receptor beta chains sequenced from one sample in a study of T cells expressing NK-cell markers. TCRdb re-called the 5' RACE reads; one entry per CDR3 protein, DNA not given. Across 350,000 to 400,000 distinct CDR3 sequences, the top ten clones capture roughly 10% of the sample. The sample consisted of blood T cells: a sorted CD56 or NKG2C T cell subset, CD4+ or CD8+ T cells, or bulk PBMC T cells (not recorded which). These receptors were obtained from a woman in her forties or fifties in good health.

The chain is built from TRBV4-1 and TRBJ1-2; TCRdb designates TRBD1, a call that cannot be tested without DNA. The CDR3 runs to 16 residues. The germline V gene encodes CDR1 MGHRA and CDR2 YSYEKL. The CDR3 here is CASSQDSAQGNEGYTF.

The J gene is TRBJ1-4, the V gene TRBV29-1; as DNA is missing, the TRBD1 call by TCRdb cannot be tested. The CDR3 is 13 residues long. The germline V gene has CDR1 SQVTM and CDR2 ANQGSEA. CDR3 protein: CSVKPGGNEKLFF.

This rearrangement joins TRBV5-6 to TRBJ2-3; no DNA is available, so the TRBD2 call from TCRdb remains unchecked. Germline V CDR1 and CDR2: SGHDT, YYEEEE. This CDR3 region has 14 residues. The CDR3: CASSRREDTDTQYF.

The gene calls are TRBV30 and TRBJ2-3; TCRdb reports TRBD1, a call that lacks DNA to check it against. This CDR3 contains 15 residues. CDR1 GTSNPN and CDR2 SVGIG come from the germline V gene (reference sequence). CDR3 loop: CAWSGWGRASDTQYF.

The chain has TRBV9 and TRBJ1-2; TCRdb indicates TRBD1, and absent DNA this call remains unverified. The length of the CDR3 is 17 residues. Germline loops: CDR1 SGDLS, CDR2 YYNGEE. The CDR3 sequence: CASSVVGQGAGNYGYTF.

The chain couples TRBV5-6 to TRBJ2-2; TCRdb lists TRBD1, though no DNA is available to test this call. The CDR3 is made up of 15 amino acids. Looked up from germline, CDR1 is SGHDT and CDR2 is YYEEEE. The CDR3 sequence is CASRDGHANTGELFF.

The CDR3 spells CASSQDRLAGEVEQFF. The rearrangement links TRBV4-1 to TRBJ2-1; TCRdb proposes TRBD2, but this gene call is untestable without DNA. Germline V CDR1 and CDR2: MGHRA, YSYEKL. This CDR3 spans 16 amino acids.

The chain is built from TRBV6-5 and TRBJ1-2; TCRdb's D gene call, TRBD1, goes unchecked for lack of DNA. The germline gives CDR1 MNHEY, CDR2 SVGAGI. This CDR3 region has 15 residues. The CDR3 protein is CASSKDSMTNYGYTF.

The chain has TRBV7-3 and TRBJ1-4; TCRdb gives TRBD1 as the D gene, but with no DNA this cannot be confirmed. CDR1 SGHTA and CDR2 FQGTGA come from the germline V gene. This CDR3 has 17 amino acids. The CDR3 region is CASSWEQEAATNEKLFF.

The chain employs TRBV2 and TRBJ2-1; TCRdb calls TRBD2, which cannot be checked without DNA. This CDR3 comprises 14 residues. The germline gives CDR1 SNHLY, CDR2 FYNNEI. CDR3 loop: CASIAGFPNNEQFF.

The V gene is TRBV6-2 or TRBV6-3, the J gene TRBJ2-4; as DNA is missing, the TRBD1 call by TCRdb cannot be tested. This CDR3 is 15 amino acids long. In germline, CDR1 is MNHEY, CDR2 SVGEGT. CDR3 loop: CASRGGDSPKNIQYF.

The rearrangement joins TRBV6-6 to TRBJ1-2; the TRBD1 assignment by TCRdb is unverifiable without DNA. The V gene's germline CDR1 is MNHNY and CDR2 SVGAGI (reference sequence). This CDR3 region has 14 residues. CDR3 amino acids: CASSASFPGYGYTF.

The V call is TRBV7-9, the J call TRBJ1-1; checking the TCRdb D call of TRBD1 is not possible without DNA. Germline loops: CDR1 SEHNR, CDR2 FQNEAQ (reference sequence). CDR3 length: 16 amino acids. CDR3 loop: CASSLVTNRANTEAFF. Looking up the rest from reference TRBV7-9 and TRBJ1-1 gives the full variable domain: DTGVSQNPRHKITKRGQNVTFRCDPISEHNRLYWYRQTLGQGPEFLTYFQNEAQLEKSRLLSDRFSAERPKGSFSTLEIQRTEQGDSAMYLCASSLVTNRANTEAFFGQGTRLTVV.

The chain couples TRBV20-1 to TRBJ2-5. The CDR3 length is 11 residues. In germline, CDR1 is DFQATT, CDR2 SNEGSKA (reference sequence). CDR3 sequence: CSASKAETQYF.

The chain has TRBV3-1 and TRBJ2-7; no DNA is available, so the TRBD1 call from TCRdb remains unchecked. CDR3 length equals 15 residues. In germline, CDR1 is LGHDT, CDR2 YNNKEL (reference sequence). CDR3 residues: CASSHTTGGRNEQYF.

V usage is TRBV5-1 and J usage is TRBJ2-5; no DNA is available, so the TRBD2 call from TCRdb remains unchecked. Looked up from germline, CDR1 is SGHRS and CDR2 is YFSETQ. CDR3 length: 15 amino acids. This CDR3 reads CASSLNSGRWETQYF.

The CDR3 region is CSVEGYSGGREYEQYF. V gene TRBV29-1 combines with J gene TRBJ2-7; as DNA is missing, the TRBD2 call by TCRdb cannot be tested. This CDR3 has 16 residues. The germline gives CDR1 SQVTM, CDR2 ANQGSEA.

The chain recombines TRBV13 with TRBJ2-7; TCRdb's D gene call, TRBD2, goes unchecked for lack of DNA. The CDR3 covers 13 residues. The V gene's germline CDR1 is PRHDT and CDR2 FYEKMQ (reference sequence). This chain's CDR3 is CASRGAGVYEQYF.

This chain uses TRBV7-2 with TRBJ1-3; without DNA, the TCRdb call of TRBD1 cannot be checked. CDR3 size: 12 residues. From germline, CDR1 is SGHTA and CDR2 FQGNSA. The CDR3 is CASSSPWNTIYF. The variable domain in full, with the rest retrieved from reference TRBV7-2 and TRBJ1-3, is GAGVSQSPSNKVTEKGKDVELRCDPISGHTALYWYRQSLGQGLEFLIYFQGNSAPDKSGLPSDRFSAERTGGSVSTLTIQRTQQEDSAVYLCASSSPWNTIYFGEGSWLTVV.

The CDR3 sequence: CASSPKGSGIEGELFF. The chain combines TRBV6-5 with TRBJ2-2; TCRdb names TRBD2, which stays unverified in the absence of DNA. This CDR3 is built from 16 residues. Per germline, CDR1 MNHEY and CDR2 SVGAGI.

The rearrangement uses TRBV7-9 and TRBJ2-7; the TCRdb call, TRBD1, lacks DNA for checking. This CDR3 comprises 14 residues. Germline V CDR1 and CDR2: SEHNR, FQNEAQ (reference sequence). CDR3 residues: CASASLGSSYEQYF.

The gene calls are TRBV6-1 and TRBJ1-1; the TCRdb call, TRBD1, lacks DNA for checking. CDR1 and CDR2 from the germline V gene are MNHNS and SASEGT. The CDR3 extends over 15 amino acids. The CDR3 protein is CASSEQGALNTEAFF.

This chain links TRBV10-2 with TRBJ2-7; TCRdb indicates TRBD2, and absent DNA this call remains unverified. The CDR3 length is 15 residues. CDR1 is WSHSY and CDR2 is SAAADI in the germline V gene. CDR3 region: CASSDPPSGHYEQYF.

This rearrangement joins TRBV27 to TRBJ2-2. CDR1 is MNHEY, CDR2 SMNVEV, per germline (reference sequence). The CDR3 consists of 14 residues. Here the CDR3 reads CASRQAWNTGELFF.

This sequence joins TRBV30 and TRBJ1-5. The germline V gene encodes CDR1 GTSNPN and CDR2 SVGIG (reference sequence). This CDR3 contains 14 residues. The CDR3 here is CAWSVLGFLQPQHF.

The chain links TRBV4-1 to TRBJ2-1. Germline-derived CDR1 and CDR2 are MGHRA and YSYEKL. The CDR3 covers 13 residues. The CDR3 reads CASSLRSGNEQFF.

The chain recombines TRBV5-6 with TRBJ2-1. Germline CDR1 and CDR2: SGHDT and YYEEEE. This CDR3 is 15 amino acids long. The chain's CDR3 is CASSSDRVNYNEQFF. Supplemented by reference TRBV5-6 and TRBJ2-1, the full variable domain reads DAGVTQSPTHLIKTRGQQVTLRCSPKSGHDTVSWYQQALGQGPQFIFQYYEEEERQRGNFPDRFSGHQFPNYSSELNVNALLLGDSALYLCASSSDRVNYNEQFFGPGTRLTVL.

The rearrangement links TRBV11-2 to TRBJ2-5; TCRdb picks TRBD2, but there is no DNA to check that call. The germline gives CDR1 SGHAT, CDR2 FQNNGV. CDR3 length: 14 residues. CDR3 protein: CASSYRGLQESQYF.

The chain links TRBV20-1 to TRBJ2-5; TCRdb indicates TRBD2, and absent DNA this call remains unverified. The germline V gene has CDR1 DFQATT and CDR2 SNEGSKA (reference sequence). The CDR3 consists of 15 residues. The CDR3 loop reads CSARDVGGMEVTQYF.